Following are 26 T cell receptor beta chains from one sample sequenced in a study of T-cell reconstitution after alpha-beta-depleted transplantation in children. This sample's TCRbeta library carried unique molecular identifier barcodes. TCRdb independently ran MiXCR on the PCR reads; one entry per CDR3 protein. Here the sample spans some 250,000 distinct CDR3 sequences, about 11% being singletons. Here the sequenced sample was PBMCs from the stem cell graft donor, taken from the stem cell graft. The receptors here all came from a human donor who donated a stem cell graft to a child with acute lymphoblastic leukemia.

This clonotype was counted ten times or more. The CDR3 coding sequence is TGTGCCAGCAGCTTAGTTGGGGAGGGACAGCCCTACAATGAGCAGTTCTTC. It translates to CASSLVGEGQPYNEQFF. The V gene is TRBV7-8, the J gene TRBJ2-1; possibly TRBD1 or TRBD2 for D (7 bases each). The CDR3 contains 17 residues. V was shortened by 1 base and J by 2 bases, with 15 bases between the two germline ends. The germline V gene encodes CDR1 SGHVS and CDR2 FQNEAQ.

This clonotype was detected ten times or more. The chain links TRBV7-2 to TRBJ1-6, with D possibly TRBD1 on 6 matching bases. The V and J ends lost 5 bases and 7 bases respectively, with 15 bases between them. This CDR3 spans 15 amino acids. Germline values: CDR1 SGHTA, CDR2 FQGNSA. The chain's CDR3 is CASSTHRVQNSPLHF. CDR3 nucleotides: TGTGCCAGCAGCACCCACAGGGTGCAAAATTCACCCCTCCACTTT. The full variable domain, with the rest looked up from reference TRBV7-2 and TRBJ1-6, is GAGVSQSPSNKVTEKGKDVELRCDPISGHTALYWYRQSLGQGLEFLIYFQGNSAPDKSGLPSDRFSAERTGGSVSTLTIQRTQQEDSAVYLCASSTHRVQNSPLHFGNGTRLTVT.

At least ten counts were recorded for this clonotype. This chain connects TRBV5-5 to TRBJ2-2, with D possibly being TRBD2 (5 bases). The germline V and J ends were trimmed by 2 bases and 7 bases, with 12 bases remaining between them. The CDR3 covers 14 residues. In germline, CDR1 is SGHKS, CDR2 YYEKEE (reference sequence). This chain's CDR3 is CASSLSPSGGELFF. The CDR3 DNA is TGTGCCAGCAGCTTATCCCCAAGCGGCGGGGAGCTGTTTTTT.

Ten or more counts support this clonotype. The genes are TRBV12-3 or TRBV12-4 and TRBJ1-1; D call uncertain. Trimming removed 3 bases at V and 4 bases at J, with 9 bases between. The CDR3 consists of 13 residues. This CDR3 reads CASSFGGSTEAFF. DNA for the CDR3: TGTGCCAGCAGTTTCGGCGGGAGCACTGAAGCTTTCTTT.

This clonotype showed up many times. V is TRBV18 and J is TRBJ2-5; D might be TRBD1 (5 bases). This CDR3 comprises 16 residues. The ends were cut back, 4 bases at V and 3 bases at J, with 18 bases in the middle. Germline-derived CDR1 and CDR2 are KGHSH and LQKENI. In nucleotides, the CDR3 is TGTGCCAGCTCACGGATACGGCAGAAAGGGGAAGAGACCCAGTACTTC. Protein sequence: CASSRIRQKGEETQYF.

The sample holds many counts of this clonotype. The chain has TRBV11-1 and TRBJ2-1; D unclear. CDR1 is SGHAT and CDR2 is FQDESV in the germline V gene (reference sequence). CDR3 length equals 13 residues. Trimming shortened V by 5 bases and J by 6 bases, and 11 bases separated the two germline ends. The CDR3 bases are TGTGCCAGCAGCGCGCGAAATGTCAATGAGCAGTTCTTC. It is translated as CASSARNVNEQFF.

This rearrangement joins TRBV12-3 or TRBV12-4 to TRBJ1-5; TRBD1 might be the D (5 bases). V shed 7 bases and J shed 0 bases, with 10 bases lying between them. The CDR3 extends over 14 amino acids. The chain's CDR3 is CASKGPTSNQPQHF. As DNA, the CDR3 is TGTGCCAGCAAGGGACCCACTAGCAATCAGCCCCAGCATTTT.

Ten or more counts support this clonotype. The chain is built from TRBV9 and TRBJ2-5, with D perhaps TRBD2 (6 bases). Germline V gene data show CDR1 as SGDLS and CDR2 as YYNGEE. CDR3 length equals 14 residues. Trimming cost V 3 bases and J 5 bases, with 14 bases left between them. The CDR3 region is CASSAGLPTETQYF. DNA for the CDR3: TGTGCCAGCAGCGCGGGACTTCCTACCGAGACCCAGTACTTC.

This clonotype appeared many times. The rearrangement uses TRBV28 and TRBJ2-1; weak D call: TRBD1 (6 bases). With 5 bases removed from V and 7 bases from J, the gap between germline ends came to 15 bases. Germline CDR1 and CDR2: MDHEN and SYDVKM. The CDR3 has 14 amino acids. The CDR3 loop is CASSGRGVDNEQFF. CDR3 in DNA: TGTGCCAGCAGTGGCAGGGGAGTTGATAATGAGCAGTTCTTC.

Details on this clonotype: This clone may be a read error of a much larger clone one base away. J is TRBJ1-2 and V is TRBV16; no clear D. The CDR3 contains 11 residues. Trimming removed 4 bases at V and 8 bases at J, with 8 bases between. Germline CDR1 KGHSY, CDR2 FQNENV. The CDR3 DNA reads as TGTGCCAGCAGCCTCCGGGAGGGCTACACCTTC. Amino acids: CASSLREGYTF.

The table lists this clonotype with many counts. The V gene is TRBV27, the J gene TRBJ2-7; 7 nucleotides line up with TRBD1. Trimming removed 6 bases from V and 3 bases from J; junction bases left unmatched: 8. The germline gives CDR1 MNHEY, CDR2 SMNVEV (reference sequence). This CDR3 comprises 14 residues. DNA for the CDR3: TGTGCCAGCAGCCGGGACAGTTATGGCTACGAGCAGTACTTC. Translation gives CASSRDSYGYEQYF.

This clonotype occurred many times. This chain connects TRBV6-5 to TRBJ2-3; tentatively, D is TRBD2 (5 bases). With 8 bases removed from V and 5 bases from J, the gap between germline ends came to 14 bases. The germline CDR1 and CDR2 sequences are MNHEY and SVGAGI. The CDR3 covers 13 residues. The CDR3 DNA follows: TGTGCCAGCCTAAAAAATCGGGGAGATACGCAGTATTTT. It yields the protein CASLKNRGDTQYF.

The CDR3 coding sequence is TGCGCCAGCAGCTCGAGACAGGGGGTTCCCTACGAGCAGTACTTC. Protein: CASSSRQGVPYEQYF. The V gene is TRBV5-1, the J gene TRBJ2-7; 9 nucleotides line up with TRBD1. Germline V gives CDR1 SGHRS, CDR2 YFSETQ. Trimming at V came to 3 bases and at J to 2 bases, leaving 6 bases not matched to a gene. The CDR3 covers 15 residues. Combining the CDR3 with reference TRBV5-1 and TRBJ2-7 gives the whole variable domain KAGVTQTPRYLIKTRGQQVTLSCSPISGHRSVSWYQQTPGQGLQFLFEYFSETQRNKGNFPGRFSGRQFSNSRSEMNVSTLELGDSALYLCASSSRQGVPYEQYFGPGTRLTVT.

In this sample, this clonotype turned up many times. CDR3 sequence: CASSVTGGLNTEAFF. CDR3 DNA: TGTGCCAGCAGCGTTACAGGGGGCCTGAACACTGAAGCTTTCTTT. V is TRBV9 and J is TRBJ1-1; 9 positions match TRBD1. CDR1 is SGDLS, CDR2 YYNGEE, per germline. V shed 2 bases, J shed 0 bases, and the junction held 2 bases outside the gene matches. The CDR3 is made up of 15 amino acids.

The sample holds many counts of this clonotype. The chain uses TRBV5-1 and TRBJ1-4; 7 nucleotides line up with TRBD1. This CDR3 comprises 14 residues. V gave up 4 bases and J gave up 2 bases; unmatched junction bases: 2. From germline, CDR1 is SGHRS and CDR2 YFSETQ. The chain's CDR3 is CASSPGQTNEKLFF. As DNA, the CDR3 is TGCGCCAGCAGCCCGGGACAGACTAATGAAAAACTGTTTTTT. Combining the CDR3 with reference TRBV5-1 and TRBJ1-4 gives the whole variable domain KAGVTQTPRYLIKTRGQQVTLSCSPISGHRSVSWYQQTPGQGLQFLFEYFSETQRNKGNFPGRFSGRQFSNSRSEMNVSTLELGDSALYLCASSPGQTNEKLFFGSGTQLSVL.

The genes are TRBV30 and TRBJ2-7; TRBD1 aligns across 9 bases. Per germline, CDR1 GTSNPN and CDR2 SVGIG (reference sequence). The CDR3 length is 14 residues. Trimming at V came to 1 base and at J to 6 bases, leaving 7 bases not matched to a gene. CDR3: CAWSGRDRVPEQYF. In nucleotides, the CDR3 is TGTGCCTGGAGTGGCCGGGACAGGGTACCCGAGCAGTACTTC.

The chain uses TRBV30 and TRBJ1-5; D is unclear. Looked up from germline, CDR1 is GTSNPN and CDR2 is SVGIG (reference sequence). The length of the CDR3 is 14 residues. Deletions cut 1 base from V and 0 bases from J, with 7 bases between. CDR3 loop: CAWSDSYSNQPQHF. DNA of the CDR3: TGTGCCTGGAGTGACAGTTATAGCAATCAGCCCCAGCATTTT.

There are many counts of this clonotype. The chain is built from TRBV12-3 or TRBV12-4 and TRBJ2-7; 9 bases fit TRBD2. This CDR3 has 13 residues. The ends lost 7 bases at V and 4 bases at J; junction bases unmatched: 5. CDR3 region: CASTLAGRYEQYF. In DNA, the CDR3 is TGTGCCAGCACCCTAGCGGGAAGGTACGAGCAGTACTTC.

This clonotype was found many times. A read error may produce the germline difference seen at one junction end. This chain joins TRBV12-3 or TRBV12-4 and TRBJ1-4; unclear D gene. This CDR3 has 11 amino acids. The DNA of the CDR3 is TGTGCCAGCAGAACCCGGACCGAGCAAGCTTTT. Amino acids: CASRTRTEQAF.

This clonotype was picked up many times. The V and J genes are TRBV28 and TRBJ2-2; tentative D call: TRBD2 (5 bases). In germline, CDR1 is MDHEN, CDR2 SYDVKM. The CDR3 extends over 13 amino acids. CDR3 amino acids: CATRGGTTGELFF. The CDR3 DNA sequence: TGTGCAACCCGGGGTGGAACAACCGGGGAGCTGTTTTTT.

This clonotype was seen at least ten times. V gene TRBV11-2 combines with J gene TRBJ1-4, with D perhaps matching TRBD1 (5 bases). This CDR3 comprises 16 residues. V dropped 3 bases and J dropped 5 bases, with 16 bases sitting between them. Germline values: CDR1 SGHAT, CDR2 FQNNGV. DNA of the CDR3: TGTGCCAGCAGCTTTGAGGGACCCGTCTCAAATGAAAAACTGTTTTTT. Protein sequence: CASSFEGPVSNEKLFF.

This clonotype was counted a few times. The chain combines TRBV5-1 with TRBJ2-6, with D uncertain. Trimming took 0 bases from V and 2 from J, leaving 6 bases between them. The CDR3 has 15 residues. Germline V gives CDR1 SGHRS, CDR2 YFSETQ. CDR3 sequence: CASSLGNPGANVLTF. Written as DNA, the CDR3 is TGCGCCAGCAGCTTGGGAAATCCTGGGGCCAACGTCCTGACTTTC. Together with reference TRBV5-1 and TRBJ2-6, the CDR3 gives the full variable domain: KAGVTQTPRYLIKTRGQQVTLSCSPISGHRSVSWYQQTPGQGLQFLFEYFSETQRNKGNFPGRFSGRQFSNSRSEMNVSTLELGDSALYLCASSLGNPGANVLTFGAGSRLTVL.

Many counts were recorded for this clonotype. This rearrangement joins TRBV9 to TRBJ2-2; TRBD2 aligns across 8 bases. Per the germline V gene, CDR1 is SGDLS and CDR2 is YYNGEE. The V segment lost 0 bases and the J segment 2 bases; nucleotides outside the gene matches: 12. The CDR3 spans 19 residues. The CDR3 reads CASSVARYSSGGNTGELFF. CDR3 nucleotides: TGTGCCAGCAGCGTAGCAAGGTACTCCAGCGGGGGAAACACCGGGGAGCTGTTTTTT.

This clonotype was detected many times. This chain connects TRBV12-3 or TRBV12-4 to TRBJ2-2, with D possibly called TRBD1 or TRBD2 (5 bases each). V dropped 7 bases and J dropped 1 base, with 16 bases sitting between them. This CDR3 comprises 16 residues. This chain's CDR3 is CASNLRGRMNTGELFF. The CDR3 nucleotides are TGTGCCAGCAACTTGAGGGGACGAATGAACACCGGGGAGCTGTTTTTT.

Ten or more counts support this clonotype. V is TRBV7-8 and J is TRBJ2-5, with D tentatively TRBD2 (7 bases). V was pared by 5 bases and J by 4 bases, with 14 bases between. This CDR3 region has 14 residues. CDR1 SGHVS and CDR2 FQNEAQ come from the germline V gene. The CDR3 region is CASSAGQRGETQYF. As DNA, the CDR3 is TGTGCCAGCAGCGCCGGACAGCGGGGAGAGACCCAGTACTTC.

This clonotype was seen many times. The rearrangement joins TRBV20-1 to TRBJ1-6, with D possibly matching TRBD1 (5 bases). Germline-derived CDR1 and CDR2 are DFQATT and SNEGSKA (reference sequence). V was cut by 5 bases and J by 0 bases, with 14 bases left in between. This CDR3 has 16 amino acids. The CDR3 loop reads CSAFGTLNSYNSPLHF. DNA for the CDR3: TGCAGTGCTTTTGGGACGTTGAACTCCTATAATTCACCCCTCCACTTT.